Given below is one T cell receptor (beta chain) in context. Only a few counts were recorded for this clone. This receptor's antigen is unknown. Per-nucleotide qualities are absent, and no much larger clonotype sits a single base away. TCRbeta CDR3 regions were amplified from genomic DNA by means of the immunoSEQ Assay, a bias-controlled multiplex PCR. As for the authors' bioinformatics: The number of nucleated cells in each sample was estimated by amplification of reference gene primers within the assay. Sequence reads were collapsed and filtered to measure the absolute abundance of every unique TCRbeta CDR3 rearrangement. For each sample, productive Simpson clonality was calculated as the square root of Simpson's diversity index over productive rearrangements. In TCRdb, the immuneACCESS table is reduced to in-frame sequences with V and J assigned. These tables do not hold every clone; where another copy was compared, an unresolved V gene accounts for under half, and the others remain unexplained. The D gene and trimming were derived from the DNA, and the V and J assignments and clone size from that table. The sample profile shows under 200,000 clones; roughly nine tenths of them were found once. Roughly 2% of the sample comes from the top ten.

The sample originates from a study of blood T cell repertoires in COVID-19 (TCRdb year 2020). Broadly, across the study: Collaborator samples came from the United States, Italy and Spain and covered acute and convalescent phases of COVID-19. The prospective study material was composed of cDNA or gDNA derived from T cells, B-cell-depleted T cells, or PBMCs. The dataset comprised deeply sampled blood TCRbeta repertoires from subjects exposed to, actively infected with, or recovered from COVID-19. The repertoires were released in a freely available public database meant as a resource for research on the immune response to SARS-CoV-2. Samples came from the ongoing ImmuneRACE study (first 160 participants) plus 1,254 subjects from 6 global collaborators. Sample metadata almost always included a de-identified subject ID, COVID-19 status, age in years and sex. Where HLA class I and class II types were available, the types were taken from metadata supplied by the sample provider, not from assay-based typing.

Trimming leaves V shorter by 0 bases and J shorter by 0 bases, with the junction holding 6 bases beyond the gene matches. Its CDR3 holds 17 amino acids, cysteine through phenylalanine. The kept DNA is CDR3 alone, 51 bases in frame from the first base. Based on the germline V gene, the CDR1 and CDR2 sequences are SGDLS and YYNGEE. General conclusions and limits of the study: Clinical and demographic metadata were provided uncurated, with the amount varying by source and participant.

Collaborating institutions collected whole blood in K2EDTA tubes following their own protocols. For TCRbeta analysis, collaborators shipped samples as frozen whole blood, isolated PBMCs, or DNA extracted from either of those sample types. The sequenced sample was peripheral blood. This TCR came from a man between 65 and 85 years old with active or convalescent COVID-19. The V gene is TRBV9 and the J gene is TRBJ1-3; 7 nucleotides in the junction match TRBD1. The CDR3 region reads CASSVAGTARSGNTIYF. The DNA is TGTGCCAGCAGCGTAGCCGGGACAGCCCGCTCTGGAAACACCATATATTTT.